This TCR beta chain was identified in a study of blood T cell repertoires in COVID-19. Study processing details: Scientists estimated how many nucleated cells there were by amplifying reference gene primers. Only in-frame clones appear in the TCRdb table, and some are missing; sequencing was by immunoSEQ multiplex PCR. V, J and clone size derive from that table, while D and trimming were established from the DNA sequence. The repertoire has 190,000 or so clones, approximately 78% of them found once; the top ten carry 2.5% to 3%. In its sample, this clone was seen a few times. Germline V gene data show CDR1 as SEHNR and CDR2 as FQNEAQ (reference sequence). V lost 7 bases, J lost 0 bases, and 6 bases stayed unmatched. The CDR3 loop spans 14 amino acids.

V is TRBV7-9 and J is TRBJ2-7, with TRBD1 identical over 7 bases. This receptor was taken from a woman older than 75 with active or convalescent COVID-19. Sequencing was performed on peripheral blood. The CDR3 loop is CASTVTGSSYEQYF. DNA for the CDR3: TGTGCCAGCACCGTGACAGGGAGCTCCTACGAGCAGTACTTC.